The clone carrying this T cell receptor (beta chain) was counted between two and nine times. The target antigen is unknown. This specimen belongs to a study of early T cells in non-severe SARS-CoV-2 infection. Overall study context: RNA in bulk from unsorted whole blood was sequenced, and chains were unpaired. Findings and limits, study-wide: Anti-spike CD8 responses were favored in VDJdb matching, and private and CD4 specificities were missed.

Individual cDNA molecules received unique molecular identifiers during library preparation. TCRdb redid the calling of the 5' RACE reads with MiXCR, one entry per CDR3 protein. The table records approximately 99,000 distinct CDR3 sequences, roughly an eighth of them present only once. Germline V gives CDR1 KGHSH, CDR2 LQKENI. V shed 0 bases and J shed 5 bases, with 11 bases lying between them. The CDR3 has 15 residues. The chain recombines TRBV18 with TRBJ2-4; possibly TRBD1 or TRBD2 for D (5 bases each). This TCR came from an adult who was a healthcare worker with PCR-confirmed SARS-CoV-2 infection or an uninfected control (not recorded which). Sequencing was performed on whole blood. Here the CDR3 DNA reads TGTGCCAGCTCACCACCCGGGGCTCCCCAAAACATTCAGTACTTC. Encoded protein: CASSPPGAPQNIQYF.